This TCR beta chain was profiled in a study of shared clonotypes between healthy human individuals. Only in-frame clones appear in the TCRdb table, and some are missing; sequencing was by immunoSEQ multiplex PCR. Of over 750,000 clones detected, just over 95% appear once; the ten largest clones hold under 0.3%. V lost 5 bases and J lost 0, with 14 bases in between. This CDR3 has 16 residues. Germline values: CDR1 SGHDN, CDR2 FVKESK. The naive CD8 population came from CD45RO-negative cells selected for CCR7, without terminally differentiated effector memory CD45RA+ cells. V usage is TRBV14 and J usage is TRBJ2-1, with D possibly matching TRBD2 (5 bases). The sample taken for sequencing was naive CD8+ T cells sorted from blood. This clonotype was obtained from a man in his thirties or forties in good health. The CDR3, as DNA: TGTGCCAGCAGCTCACAGAGGGAGAGCTCCTACAATGAGCAGTTCTTC. This codes for CASSSQRESSYNEQFF.